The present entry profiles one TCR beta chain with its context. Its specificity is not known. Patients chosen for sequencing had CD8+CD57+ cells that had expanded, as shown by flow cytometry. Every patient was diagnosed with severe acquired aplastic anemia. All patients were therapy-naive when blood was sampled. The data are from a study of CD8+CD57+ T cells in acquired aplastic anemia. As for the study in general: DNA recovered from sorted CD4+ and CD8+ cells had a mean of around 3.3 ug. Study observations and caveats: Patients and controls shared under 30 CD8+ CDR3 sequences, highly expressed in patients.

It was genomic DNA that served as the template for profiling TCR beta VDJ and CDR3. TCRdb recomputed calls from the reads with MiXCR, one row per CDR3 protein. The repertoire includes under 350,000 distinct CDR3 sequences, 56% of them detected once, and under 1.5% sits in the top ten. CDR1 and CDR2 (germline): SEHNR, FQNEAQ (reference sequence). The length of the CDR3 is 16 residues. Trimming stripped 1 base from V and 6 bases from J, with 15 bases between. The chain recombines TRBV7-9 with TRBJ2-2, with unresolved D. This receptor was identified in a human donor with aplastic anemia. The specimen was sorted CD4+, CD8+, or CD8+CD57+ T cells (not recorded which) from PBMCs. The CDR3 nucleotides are TGTGCCAGCAGCTTAGGCCCCCTTTTAAGCGCCGGGGAGCTGTTTTTT. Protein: CASSLGPLLSAGELFF.